Listed below are T cell receptor beta chains from one sample, sequenced in a study of blood T cell repertoires in COVID-19. The protocol was immunoSEQ multiplex PCR, while the TCRdb copy is restricted to in-frame clones and leaves out a portion. The table lists 100,000 to 140,000 clones, about 89% of them singletons. The sample was peripheral blood. All receptors derive from a woman younger than 45 with acute or convalescent COVID-19. The CDR3 runs from the conserved cysteine through the conserved F or W.

v_gene: TRBV7-6
CDR3aa: CASSQGTGTVRTEAFF

v_gene: TRBV10-3
CDR3aa: CAISTGRQETQYF

v_gene: TRBV28
CDR3aa: CASSLIHARGYTF

v_gene: TRBV5-8
CDR3aa: CANRDRGKETQYF

v_gene: TRBV29-1
CDR3aa: CSAGLFLTEAFF

v_gene: TRBV4-3
CDR3aa: CASSPGGTGVYNEQFF

v_gene: TRBV6-2/TRBV6-3
CDR3aa: CASSVAGLYNEQFF

v_gene: TRBV28
CDR3aa: CASRVDRGYGYTF

v_gene: TRBV2
CDR3aa: CASSVLPGQGQSNF

v_gene: TRBV5-4
CDR3aa: CASSLDAGPEKLFF

v_gene: TRBV24-1
CDR3aa: CATMIGLAGIGGELFF

v_gene: TRBV6-2/TRBV6-3
CDR3aa: CASSGHRDSPSYEQYF

v_gene: TRBV27
CDR3aa: CASSWGQGLQPQHF

v_gene: TRBV11-3
CDR3aa: CASSPDRGEQYF

v_gene: TRBV18
CDR3aa: CASSQDGQGYGYTF

v_gene: TRBV3-1/TRBV3-2
CDR3aa: CASSQVKWKGDSPLHF

v_gene: TRBV5-4
CDR3aa: CASSLAVSYEQYF

v_gene: TRBV4-2
CDR3aa: CASSQMTSHANNEQFF

v_gene: TRBV30
CDR3aa: CAWSAWGTGAGNTIYF

v_gene: TRBV2
CDR3aa: CASSDVGTGPSYEQYF

v_gene: TRBV2
CDR3aa: CAIRQGAGWEQYF

v_gene: TRBV15
CDR3aa: CATSRGGTGGFPRNEQFF

v_gene: TRBV6-5
CDR3aa: CASSLDRDTEAFF

v_gene: TRBV3-1/TRBV3-2
CDR3aa: CASSPLRTGGEGYTF

v_gene: TRBV2
CDR3aa: CASWGVRGMNTEAFF

v_gene: TRBV24-1
CDR3aa: CATSDATAGLPSLYEQYF

v_gene: TRBV7-9
CDR3aa: CASSLVAGVTGELFF

v_gene: TRBV28
CDR3aa: CASSLNRGQTHEAFF

v_gene: TRBV7-2
CDR3aa: CASSLVTVNTEAFF

v_gene: TRBV7-9
CDR3aa: CASSVQGLDTGELFF

v_gene: TRBV28
CDR3aa: CASRASGSSYNSPLHF

v_gene: TRBV19
CDR3aa: CASSPRTSIIYEQYF

v_gene: TRBV27
CDR3aa: CASSWAGFDEQYF

v_gene: TRBV11-1
CDR3aa: CASSSHSVAGKETQYF

v_gene: TRBV28
CDR3aa: CASRPSRLAGVGEQFF

v_gene: TRBV11-2
CDR3aa: CASSGGTGTEAFF

v_gene: TRBV6-4
CDR3aa: CASSELSSTDTQYF

v_gene: TRBV4-3
CDR3aa: CASSQSIVSSGANVLTF

v_gene: TRBV11-3
CDR3aa: CASSLVGGTGSSYEQYF

v_gene: TRBV28
CDR3aa: CASSGTQETQYF

v_gene: TRBV7-3
CDR3aa: CASSLEGNTEAFF

v_gene: TRBV5-6
CDR3aa: CASSLAGGVGYTF

v_gene: TRBV30
CDR3aa: CAWGGRRWQNSPLHF

v_gene: TRBV9
CDR3aa: CASSVSGEDTEAFF

v_gene: TRBV10-1
CDR3aa: CASSAPGVSYNEQFF

v_gene: TRBV11-3
CDR3aa: CASSKGQYNEQFF

v_gene: TRBV28
CDR3aa: CASRLSGFTEAFF

v_gene: TRBV4-2
CDR3aa: CASSHDSGTSGSYEQYF

v_gene: TRBV5-1
CDR3aa: CASSPRQGNTIYF

v_gene: TRBV6-5
CDR3aa: CASSYGGTEKLFF

v_gene: TRBV19
CDR3aa: CASSLRRDTQYF

v_gene: TRBV9
CDR3aa: CASSPSGAEGYTF

v_gene: TRBV6-1
CDR3aa: CASSAQPAGQGNNEQFF